The next 6 T cell receptor beta chains were all read from a single sample in a study of CD8+ T cells in alopecia areata. As the sequencing template, cDNA was produced by extracting RNA and reverse transcribing it. Sequenced by immunoSEQ multiplex PCR; TCRdb stores in-frame clones only, minus some. The sample holds around 210,000 clones, around 65% seen once. Treatment: oral pan-JAK inhibitor, 5-10 mg twice daily. The specimen was CD4+ T cells sorted from blood, collected at week 4, from a patient treated with tofacitinib. The receptors come from a human donor with alopecia areata.

This clone was observed a handful of times. The gene calls are TRBV19 and TRBJ1-5, with D possibly matching TRBD1 (5 bases). V gave up 7 bases and J gave up 5 bases, with 15 bases separating them. CDR1 is LNHDA and CDR2 is SQIVND in the germline V gene (reference sequence). This CDR3 is 14 amino acids long. This chain's CDR3 is CASTGPPGDQPQHF. The CDR3 coding sequence is TGTGCCAGTACCGGACCGCCGGGGGATCAGCCCCAGCATTTT.

The V and J genes are TRBV29-1 and TRBJ1-1; D gene uncertain. CDR1 and CDR2 from the germline V gene are SQVTM and ANQGSEA. The CDR3 spans 13 residues. The V gene lost 4 bases and the J gene lost 4 bases, with 13 bases spanning the gap. Written as DNA, the CDR3 is TGCAGCGTTGTCCCCGGGGTGGGCACTGAAGCTTTCTTT. The encoded protein is CSVVPGVGTEAFF.

The V and J genes are TRBV5-1 and TRBJ2-7, with 8 bases identical to TRBD2. The J segment lost 7 bases and the V segment lost 4 bases, leaving 13 bases of the junction unmatched. CDR1 SGHRS and CDR2 YFSETQ come from the germline V gene. This CDR3 has 15 amino acids. The CDR3 DNA follows: TGCGCCAGCAGCGTAGAGCGGACTAGCAAAGGGGAGCAGTACTTC. It encodes CASSVERTSKGEQYF.

The chain employs TRBV5-4 and TRBJ2-2, with TRBD1 matching 12 bases. CDR1 SGHNT and CDR2 YYREEE come from the germline V gene (reference sequence). V dropped 3 bases and J dropped 4; count of bases not matched to a gene: 4. This CDR3 spans 16 amino acids. CDR3 amino acids: CASSWDRGLSTGELFF. The CDR3 nucleotides are TGTGCCAGCAGCTGGGACAGGGGGCTTAGCACCGGGGAGCTGTTTTTT.

This sequence joins TRBV15 and TRBJ2-6; D gene uncertain. CDR1 LNHNV and CDR2 YYDKDF come from the germline V gene (reference sequence). The ends were cut back, 1 base at V and 3 bases at J, with 7 bases in the middle. The CDR3 runs 15 residues. CDR3 in DNA: TGTGCCACCAGCAGAGTGCGAGGTGGGGCCAACGTCCTGACTTTC. Residues: CATSRVRGGANVLTF.

The gene calls are TRBV23-1 and TRBJ2-3, with D possibly being TRBD2 (5 bases). TRBV23-1 counts as an open reading frame of uncertain function. Trimming pared 6 bases from V and 2 bases from J, leaving 9 bases between. There are 13 residues in the CDR3. CDR3 in amino acids: CASRTNLTDTQYF. The CDR3 DNA reads as TGCGCCAGCAGGACTAACCTCACAGATACGCAGTATTTT.